Below, 23 T cell receptor beta chains from the same sample are listed, as sequenced in a study of Ad26.COV2.S vaccination and SARS-CoV-2 variants (dated by TCRdb to the early 2020s). Libraries came from the immunoSEQ multiplex PCR assay. The immuneACCESS repertoire file appears here via TCRdb, limited to in-frame rearrangements. These files lack a portion of the clones; in checked studies, under half of the deficit traces to unresolved V genes, and the cause of the others is not known. The sample table contains 300,000 to 400,000 clones; only one count was recorded for approximately 86% of them. The leading ten clones occupy about 11% of the sample. What the treatment or condition label conveys for this sample: about 20 received Ad26.COV2.S at low or high dose, single or two shots; five or six received placebo; per-sample allocation not given. Repertoires of vaccine and placebo recipients were sequenced from samples collected on day 63 after the first injection.

This sample comprised peripheral blood, obtained in a trial of Ad26.COV2.S vaccine versus placebo. Source of these receptors: a person between 18 and 65 years old who received the Ad26.COV2.S COVID-19 vaccine or a placebo.

The rearrangement links TRBV30 to TRBJ2-7, with D uncertain. V was cut by 0 bases and J by 0 bases, with 3 bases left in between. The germline gives CDR1 GTSNPN, CDR2 SVGIG (reference sequence). This CDR3 contains 12 residues. CDR3 coding DNA: TGTGCCTGGAGTGTAGGCTCCTACGAGCAGTACTTC. Translation gives CAWSVGSYEQYF.

The V call is TRBV2, the J call TRBJ2-5; 12 bases align to TRBD2. Per germline, CDR1 SNHLY and CDR2 FYNNEI. The CDR3 loop spans 16 amino acids. With V trimmed by 5 bases and J by 2 bases, 6 bases remained unmatched. CDR3 protein: CASSFLGLAGQETQYF. DNA of the CDR3: TGTGCCAGCAGTTTTCTAGGACTAGCGGGGCAAGAGACCCAGTACTTC.

The chain carries TRBV18 and TRBJ2-5, with 13 bases aligning to TRBD2. Trimming removed 0 bases from V and 4 bases from J; junction bases left unmatched: 11. Germline lookup yields CDR1 KGHSH and CDR2 LQKENI. The CDR3 contains 19 residues. CDR3 sequence reads: CASSPPSTSGGARRETQYF. DNA of the CDR3: TGTGCCAGCTCACCACCGTCAACTAGCGGGGGGGCTAGGAGAGAGACCCAGTACTTC.

The CDR3 reads CASSFTGADSPLHF. In DNA, the CDR3 is TGCGCCAGCAGCTTTACAGGGGCGGATTCACCCCTCCACTTT. V is TRBV5-1 and J is TRBJ1-6; 7 bases align to TRBD1. Per the germline V gene, CDR1 is SGHRS and CDR2 is YFSETQ. This CDR3 has 14 residues. The junction had 4 bases not matched to a gene; V was cut back by 2 bases and J by 8 bases.

The V call is TRBV6-2 or TRBV6-3, the J call TRBJ2-1, with D possibly being TRBD2 (6 bases). CDR3 length: 13 amino acids. Per the germline V gene, CDR1 is MNHEY and CDR2 is SVGEGT. V lost 0 bases and J lost 8, with 8 bases in between. The CDR3 loop is CASSYSRGDEQFF. For the CDR3, the DNA is TGTGCCAGCAGTTACTCGCGGGGCGATGAGCAGTTCTTC.

The chain employs TRBV6-1 and TRBJ2-7; D is undetermined. This CDR3 spans 13 amino acids. The V end was cut by 0 bases, the J end by 0 bases, with 3 bases between. Germline CDR1 reads MNHNS; CDR2 reads SASEGT. Here the CDR3 DNA reads TGTGCCAGCAGTGAAGCGACCTCCTACGAGCAGTACTTC. Amino acids: CASSEATSYEQYF.

The chain is built from TRBV5-8 and TRBJ1-1, with D perhaps matching TRBD1 (6 bases). V was trimmed by 4 bases and J by 0 bases, leaving 13 bases between them. Germline values: CDR1 SGHTS, CDR2 YDEGEE. The CDR3 is 15 amino acids. The CDR3 DNA is TGTGCCAGCAGCCAAACCGGGACATTGAACACTGAAGCTTTCTTT. It specifies CASSQTGTLNTEAFF.

The chain recombines TRBV28 with TRBJ1-6; D remains unclear. The CDR3 runs 14 residues. V was clipped by 7 bases and J by 0 bases, with 7 bases between them. CDR1 and CDR2 (germline): MDHEN, SYDVKM. The CDR3 bases are TGTGCCAGCATTAGGGACTCCTATAATTCACCCCTCCACTTT. Translation gives CASIRDSYNSPLHF.

This chain links TRBV27 with TRBJ2-7, with D tentatively TRBD1 (5 bases). V lost 3 bases, J lost 2 bases, and 11 bases lay in between. Germline CDR1 is MNHEY and CDR2 is SMNVEV (reference sequence). There are 14 residues in the CDR3. This CDR3 is CASSLQGRPYEQYF. The CDR3 region has the DNA TGTGCCAGCAGTTTGCAGGGCAGGCCCTACGAGCAGTACTTC.

The chain has TRBV28 and TRBJ1-1; possible D gene TRBD1, 5 bases. The V gene's germline CDR1 is MDHEN and CDR2 SYDVKM. V shed 6 bases and J shed 10 bases, with 15 bases lying between them. This CDR3 has 12 residues. The CDR3 DNA sequence: TGTGCCAGCAGCCACGGGGGTTGGGGAGCTTTCTTT. It codes for CASSHGGWGAFF.

The chain combines TRBV2 with TRBJ1-3; D may be TRBD1 (5 bases). Germline lookup yields CDR1 SNHLY and CDR2 FYNNEI. Trimming stripped 3 bases from V and 4 bases from J, with 13 bases between. CDR3 length equals 15 residues. The CDR3 sequence is CASSDRGLIGNTIYF. Here the CDR3 DNA reads TGTGCCAGCAGTGATCGGGGACTGATAGGAAACACCATATATTTT.

V usage is TRBV28 and J usage is TRBJ1-3, with TRBD1 as a possible D gene (5 bases). The CDR3 consists of 16 residues. CDR1 and CDR2 (germline): MDHEN, SYDVKM. Trimming pared 2 bases from V and 2 bases from J, leaving 13 bases between. The chain's CDR3 is CASSLGARSPGNTIYF. CDR3 DNA sequence: TGTGCCAGCAGTTTAGGGGCCAGGTCCCCTGGAAACACCATATATTTT.

The rearrangement uses TRBV19 and TRBJ1-2; 11 positions agree with TRBD1. The V segment lost 11 bases and the J segment 8 bases; nucleotides outside the gene matches: 16. Germline-derived CDR1 and CDR2 are LNHDA and SQIVND (reference sequence). The CDR3 contains 15 residues. CDR3 DNA sequence: TGTGCCTCCCGAACCGGACAGGGGGCGGAAAAAGGCTACACCTTC. Residues: CASRTGQGAEKGYTF.

This clone was seen just once. This sequence joins TRBV28 and TRBJ1-4; D is perhaps TRBD1 (5 bases). Per the germline V gene, CDR1 is MDHEN and CDR2 is SYDVKM. With 1 base removed from V and 7 bases from J, the gap between germline ends came to 10 bases. The CDR3 loop spans 14 amino acids. CDR3 region: CASSLSQGGEKLFF. The CDR3 DNA is TGTGCCAGCAGTTTATCCCAGGGCGGTGAAAAACTGTTTTTT.

This chain connects TRBV30 to TRBJ2-3, with D maybe TRBD2 (5 bases). The CDR3 totals 16 residues. Trimming took off 2 bases at V and 0 bases at J, with 15 bases between the two ends. CDR1 and CDR2 (germline): GTSNPN, SVGIG (reference sequence). The CDR3 coding sequence is TGTGCCTGGAGTTTGCTCGGACGGACTAGCACAGATACGCAGTATTTT. Its translation: CAWSLLGRTSTDTQYF.

The chain recombines TRBV19 with TRBJ2-1; tentatively, D is TRBD1 (6 bases). The CDR3 loop spans 11 amino acids. The germline V gene encodes CDR1 LNHDA and CDR2 SQIVND (reference sequence). V was pared by 4 bases and J by 10 bases, with 8 bases between. The CDR3 is CASSRGLEQFF. In DNA, the CDR3 is TGTGCCAGTAGTAGGGGGCTGGAGCAGTTCTTC.

This chain links TRBV2 with TRBJ2-1, with 10 bases that match TRBD2. With V trimmed by 9 bases and J by 4 bases, 3 bases remained unmatched. Germline V gene data show CDR1 as SNHLY and CDR2 as FYNNEI. The CDR3 has 13 amino acids. CDR3 amino acids: CASLAGDYNEQFF. As DNA, the CDR3 is TGTGCCAGTCTAGCGGGAGATTACAATGAGCAGTTCTTC.

This chain uses TRBV28 with TRBJ1-2; weak D call: TRBD1 (5 bases). Trimming took off 4 bases at V and 7 bases at J, with 10 bases between the two ends. The CDR3 sequence is 12 residues long. The germline V gene encodes CDR1 MDHEN and CDR2 SYDVKM. CDR3 nucleotides: TGTGCCAGCAGTTCAGGGCGGGCTGGCTACACCTTC. This translates into CASSSGRAGYTF.

V gene TRBV24-1 combines with J gene TRBJ2-7; 10 nucleotides match TRBD1. The junction had 4 bases not matched to a gene; V was cut back by 10 bases and J by 5 bases. Germline assignment: CDR1 KGHDR and CDR2 SFDVKD. This CDR3 is 12 amino acids long. The CDR3 region has the DNA TGTGCCACGTCCGGGACAGGGGACGAGCAGTACTTC. It translates to CATSGTGDEQYF.

V and J are TRBV7-2 and TRBJ2-1, with D possibly being TRBD2 (6 bases). CDR1 and CDR2 (germline): SGHTA, FQGNSA. V dropped 5 bases and J dropped 0 bases, with 11 bases sitting between them. The CDR3 has 15 amino acids. CDR3 nucleotides: TGTGCCAGCAGCGTTAGCGGTCCCTCCTACAATGAGCAGTTCTTC. The encoded protein is CASSVSGPSYNEQFF.

In this sample, this clone turned up a few times. This chain connects TRBV7-2 to TRBJ1-6, with a weak D call TRBD1 (6 bases). The CDR3 is made up of 15 amino acids. Trimming removed 5 bases from V and 7 bases from J, with 15 bases in between. Germline assignment: CDR1 SGHTA and CDR2 FQGNSA. The CDR3 is CASSPTQGRNSPLHF. CDR3 nucleotides: TGTGCCAGCAGCCCCACCCAGGGGAGGAATTCACCCCTCCACTTT.

The V and J genes are TRBV11-1 and TRBJ1-6; D is unresolved. V gave up 0 bases and J gave up 8 bases, with 5 bases separating them. This CDR3 contains 13 residues. The germline CDR1 and CDR2 sequences are SGHAT and FQDESV (reference sequence). The CDR3 DNA reads as TGTGCCAGCAGCTTAGCTCCGTATTCACCCCTCCACTTT. Its protein product is CASSLAPYSPLHF.

V and J are TRBV27 and TRBJ1-1; 9 bases align to TRBD1. Germline-derived CDR1 and CDR2 are MNHEY and SMNVEV (reference sequence). After removal of 2 bases from V and 4 bases from J, the junction contained 2 bases not matched to a gene. The CDR3 sequence is 14 residues long. The CDR3, as DNA: TGTGCCAGCAGTTTAGGACAGGGGACCACTGAAGCTTTCTTT. Residues: CASSLGQGTTEAFF.